This TCR beta chain was found in a study of Ad26.COV2.S vaccination and SARS-CoV-2 variants. As concerns this clone: Antigen specificity is unknown.

Indicated treatment: approximately 18 received Ad26.COV2.S at low or high dose, single or two shots; about five received placebo; per-sample allocation not given. Day 63 following the first vaccine or placebo injection was when the samples were taken. Overall study findings and caveats: Substantial breadth was reported for post-vaccination spike-specific CD8+ and CD4+ T cells.

The data were produced by immunoSEQ multiplex PCR, yet TCRdb's version contains in-frame clones alone and is incomplete. The sample consists of more than 300,000 clones, 70% to 90% of them appearing once. The source is a person aged 18-60 years who received the Ad26.COV2.S COVID-19 vaccine or a placebo. Material: peripheral blood, obtained in a trial of Ad26.COV2.S vaccine versus placebo.

CDR3 loop: CASSLGLNWYF. The DNA of the CDR3 is TGTGCCAGCAGCTTGGGTCTCAATTGGTACTTC. The gene calls are TRBV5-6 and TRBJ2-5; D is unclear. Trimming pared 0 bases from V and 13 bases from J, leaving 10 bases between. Germline V gene data show CDR1 as SGHDT and CDR2 as YYEEEE. The CDR3 runs to 11 residues.